A single T cell receptor beta chain is shown here with its context. The data are from a study of blood T cell repertoires in COVID-19. Turning to the study itself: Researchers got acute and convalescent COVID-19 samples from the United States, Italy and Spain. PBMCs, B-cell-depleted T cells, or T cells provided the cDNA or gDNA that made up the material.

Methods used by the authors: By means of reference gene primer amplification, nucleated cell counts were estimated. The method was immunoSEQ multiplex PCR; TCRdb's version includes in-frame clones alone and lacks a portion of them. That table furnishes V, J and clone size, whereas the DNA furnished D and trimming. The sample holds approximately 260,000 clones, around four fifths seen once. The specimen was peripheral blood. This receptor was taken from a woman aged 60-75 years with active or convalescent COVID-19.

CDR3 sequence: CASSHDRGLAKETQYF. CDR3 bases: TGTGCCAGTAGTCACGACCGGGGACTAGCGAAAGAGACCCAGTACTTC. This chain uses TRBV19 with TRBJ2-5, with 10 nucleotides matching TRBD2. From germline, CDR1 is LNHDA and CDR2 SQIVND (reference sequence). V lost 5 bases, J lost 3 bases, and 9 bases stayed unmatched. The CDR3 is made up of 16 amino acids.